The 27 T cell receptor beta chains reported below all come from one sample, sequenced in a study of OX40 agonist ivuxolimab in advanced cancers. Assay used: immunoSEQ multiplex PCR; TCRdb lists only in-frame clones, some missing. Among 45,000 or so clones listed, 88% were seen once. The sample in question was CD4+ or CD8+ T cells sorted from blood, obtained in a trial of the OX40 agonist ivuxolimab. Receptors were obtained from an adult with an advanced solid tumor such as melanoma, head and neck, liver or kidney cancer.

V gene TRBV7-9 combines with J gene TRBJ1-1; D gene uncertain. CDR3 size: 15 residues. Germline CDR1 and CDR2: SEHNR and FQNEAQ (reference sequence). Trimming pared 5 bases from V and 3 bases from J, leaving 16 bases between. In nucleotides, the CDR3 is TGTGCCAGCAGCCCATCCCCCCAGGCCGACACTGAAGCTTTCTTT. Encoded protein: CASSPSPQADTEAFF.

Remarks on this clone: Other DNA sequences from this sample encode an identical CDR3 as well. V is TRBV7-2 and J is TRBJ2-7; TRBD2 agrees at 7 bases. V was pared by 0 bases and J by 1 base, with 6 bases of the junction left unmatched. The CDR3 covers 16 residues. Per germline, CDR1 SGHTA and CDR2 FQGNSA. CDR3 sequence: CASSLAGGSGSYEQYF. In DNA, the CDR3 is TGTGCCAGCAGCTTAGCGGGCGGGAGCGGGTCCTACGAGCAGTACTTC.

V gene TRBV7-8 combines with J gene TRBJ1-4; 7 bases match TRBD1. Germline-derived CDR1 and CDR2 are SGHVS and FQNEAQ. The CDR3 is 14 residues long. V lost 1 base, J lost 4 bases, and 0 bases stayed unmatched. Written as DNA, the CDR3 is TGTGCCAGCAGCTTAGACAGGGGTAATGAAAAACTGTTTTTT. Residues: CASSLDRGNEKLFF. Combining the CDR3 with reference TRBV7-8 and TRBJ1-4 gives the whole variable domain GAGVSQSPRYKVAKRGQDVALRCDPISGHVSLFWYQQALGQGPEFLTYFQNEAQLDKSGLPSDRFFAERPEGSVSTLKIQRTQQEDSAVYLCASSLDRGNEKLFFGSGTQLSVL.

This sequence joins TRBV6-5 and TRBJ1-2; D might be TRBD1 (5 bases). The germline V gene has CDR1 MNHEY and CDR2 SVGAGI. CDR3 length: 15 residues. V was clipped by 2 bases and J by 1 base, with 11 bases between them. CDR3 amino acids: CASSYTQAINYGYTF. The CDR3 DNA follows: TGTGCCAGCAGTTACACACAGGCGATTAACTATGGCTACACCTTC.

V usage is TRBV25-1 and J usage is TRBJ2-1, with D possibly TRBD1 on 6 matching bases. V lost 7 bases and J lost 2, with 12 bases in between. Germline V CDR1 and CDR2: MGHDK, SYGVNS. CDR3 length equals 14 residues. CDR3 in DNA: TGTGCCAGCATACCCGCAGGGGCCTACAATGAGCAGTTCTTC. This codes for CASIPAGAYNEQFF. Looking up the rest from reference TRBV25-1 and TRBJ2-1 gives the full variable domain: EADIYQTPRYLVIGTGKKITLECSQTMGHDKMYWYQQDPGMELHLIHYSYGVNSTEKGDLSSESTVSRIRTEHFPLTLESARPSHTSQYLCASIPAGAYNEQFFGPGTRLTVL.

The chain carries TRBV11-2 and TRBJ2-1; 7 bases line up with TRBD2. The CDR3 is 15 amino acids. CDR1 and CDR2 from the germline V gene are SGHAT and FQNNGV. Trimming removed 1 base from V and 8 bases from J; junction bases left unmatched: 8. The CDR3 coding sequence is TGTGCCAGCAGCTTAGTAGCGGGTTCCGGTTATGAGCAGTTCTTC. It is translated as CASSLVAGSGYEQFF.

The gene calls are TRBV2 and TRBJ2-6; D gene uncertain. Looked up from germline, CDR1 is SNHLY and CDR2 is FYNNEI. V lost 10 bases and J 0 bases, leaving 1 base between the germline ends. The CDR3 has 11 residues. The CDR3 DNA follows: TGTGCCACCTCTGGGGCCAACGTCCTGACTTTC. This translates into CATSGANVLTF.

The chain carries TRBV4-3 and TRBJ2-3, with 9 nucleotides matching TRBD2. The length of the CDR3 is 15 residues. Losses at the gene ends were 1 base for V and 1 base for J; bases not matched to a gene: 0. Germline V gene lookup returns CDR1 LGHNA and CDR2 YSLEER. The CDR3 bases are TGCGCCAGCAGCCAAGTAGCGGGGGGCACAGATACGCAGTATTTT. It codes for CASSQVAGGTDTQYF.

The count of this clone is one. V is TRBV19 and J is TRBJ2-5; either TRBD1 or TRBD2 may fit D (5 bases each). Germline CDR1 LNHDA, CDR2 SQIVND (reference sequence). Between the trimmed V and J ends, which lost 2 bases and 7 bases, there was a span of 20 bases. The CDR3 contains 16 residues. The CDR3 protein is CASSITLVDQGATQYF. Here the CDR3 DNA reads TGTGCCAGTAGTATAACCCTTGTGGATCAGGGAGCGACCCAGTACTTC.

This chain connects TRBV7-2 to TRBJ2-2; TRBD2 matches 10 bases. V was clipped by 2 bases and J by 5 bases; unmatched bases: 5. The CDR3 sequence is 16 residues long. Germline CDR1 SGHTA, CDR2 FQGNSA. The CDR3 sequence is CASSLFASGRTGELFF. The CDR3 coding sequence is TGTGCCAGCAGCTTATTCGCTAGCGGGAGAACCGGGGAGCTGTTTTTT. The complete variable domain, with remaining parts taken from reference TRBV7-2 and TRBJ2-2, reads GAGVSQSPSNKVTEKGKDVELRCDPISGHTALYWYRQSLGQGLEFLIYFQGNSAPDKSGLPSDRFSAERTGGSVSTLTIQRTQQEDSAVYLCASSLFASGRTGELFFGEGSRLTVL.

The chain is built from TRBV7-2 and TRBJ1-5, with TRBD1 identical over 7 bases. Germline lookup yields CDR1 SGHTA and CDR2 FQGNSA. Germline trimming cut 5 bases from V and 4 bases from J; bases unmatched to any gene: 5. The length of the CDR3 is 14 residues. DNA for the CDR3: TGTGCCAGCAGCCCCGGGACAGCTAATCAGCCCCAGCATTTT. Amino acids: CASSPGTANQPQHF.

This clone was seen only once. V gene TRBV5-5 combines with J gene TRBJ1-3; tentatively, D is TRBD1 (5 bases). The CDR3 consists of 15 residues. V was pared by 3 bases and J by 4 bases, with 14 bases between. Germline CDR1 is SGHKS and CDR2 is YYEKEE (reference sequence). CDR3: CASSWDDRSGNTIYF. CDR3 nucleotide sequence: TGTGCCAGCAGCTGGGACGATAGGTCCGGAAACACCATATATTTT. Together with reference TRBV5-5 and TRBJ1-3, the CDR3 gives the full variable domain: DAGVTQSPTHLIKTRGQQVTLRCSPISGHKSVSWYQQVLGQGPQFIFQYYEKEERGRGNFPDRFSARQFPNYSSELNVNALLLGDSALYLCASSWDDRSGNTIYFGEGSWLTVV.

The gene calls are TRBV11-2 and TRBJ2-2, with TRBD2 matching 7 bases. Trimming cost V 6 bases and J 1 base; bases outside gene matches: 8. Germline values: CDR1 SGHAT, CDR2 FQNNGV. The CDR3 sequence is 16 residues long. The CDR3 spells CASSQRGLGNTGELFF. CDR3 sequence (DNA): TGTGCCAGCAGTCAGCGAGGACTAGGGAACACCGGGGAGCTGTTTTTT.

The rearrangement links TRBV7-2 to TRBJ1-1; TRBD1 is a possible D gene (5 bases). The germline V gene has CDR1 SGHTA and CDR2 FQGNSA. The CDR3 loop spans 12 amino acids. The V end lost 5 bases, the J end lost 10 bases, and 14 bases lay between the germline ends. The CDR3 nucleotides are TGTGCCAGCAGCCCAAGCGTAGGGACAGCTTTCTTT. Its translation: CASSPSVGTAFF.

The CDR3 region has the DNA TGTGCCAGCAGCGGAATGACTGAAGCTTTCTTT. Its translation is CASSGMTEAFF. The V gene is TRBV6-5, the J gene TRBJ1-1; D uncertain. Between the trimmed V and J ends, which lost 6 bases and 5 bases, there was a span of 7 bases. This CDR3 region has 11 residues. From germline, CDR1 is MNHEY and CDR2 SVGAGI.

This clone was counted only a few times. V is TRBV4-3 and J is TRBJ2-6; 11 bases map to TRBD1. V lost 4 bases to trimming and J lost 1 base; unmatched junction nucleotides: 12. Germline V gene lookup returns CDR1 LGHNA and CDR2 YSLEER. The CDR3 contains 20 residues. The CDR3 DNA is TGCGCCAGCAGCCCACGGCTCCGGGACAGGGGGGCTTCTGGGGCCAACGTCCTGACTTTC. This translates into CASSPRLRDRGASGANVLTF.

The genes are TRBV4-3 and TRBJ2-1, with TRBD2 identical over 10 bases. The ends lost 5 bases at V and 6 bases at J; junction bases unmatched: 7. The CDR3 totals 15 residues. Germline lookup yields CDR1 LGHNA and CDR2 YSLEER. CDR3 sequence reads: CASSTRTSGLNEQFF. DNA of the CDR3: TGCGCCAGCAGCACCCGGACTAGCGGTCTCAATGAGCAGTTCTTC.

This clone was found once. This chain links TRBV4-2 with TRBJ2-7, with 11 bases identical to TRBD2. CDR1 is LGHNA, CDR2 YNFKEQ, per germline. The CDR3 is made up of 16 amino acids. V was pared by 3 bases and J by 3 bases, with 7 bases of the junction left unmatched. CDR3 coding DNA: TGTGCCAGCAGCCATGGAACCGGGACTAGCGGCTACGAGCAGTACTTC. It is translated as CASSHGTGTSGYEQYF.

CDR3 nucleotides: TGCGCCAGCAGCTTGGTGTCGGGAGAATGGAATGAGCAGTTCTTC. Protein sequence: CASSLVSGEWNEQFF. The chain is built from TRBV5-1 and TRBJ2-1, with a possible D match to TRBD2 (6 bases). V was clipped by 0 bases and J by 7 bases, with 14 bases between them. CDR1 and CDR2 from the germline V gene are SGHRS and YFSETQ. The CDR3 runs 15 residues.

The chain links TRBV5-5 to TRBJ2-7; D unresolved. The germline V and J ends were trimmed by 0 bases and 4 bases, with 14 bases remaining between them. Germline V gives CDR1 SGHKS, CDR2 YYEKEE (reference sequence). CDR3 length: 15 residues. CDR3 loop: CASSLEVAIHYEQYF. CDR3 in DNA: TGTGCCAGCAGCTTGGAAGTCGCCATTCATTACGAGCAGTACTTC. Full variable domain (remainder filled in from reference TRBV5-5 and TRBJ2-7): DAGVTQSPTHLIKTRGQQVTLRCSPISGHKSVSWYQQVLGQGPQFIFQYYEKEERGRGNFPDRFSARQFPNYSSELNVNALLLGDSALYLCASSLEVAIHYEQYFGPGTRLTVT.

This rearrangement joins TRBV27 to TRBJ1-3; weak D call: TRBD1 (5 bases). The CDR3 is made up of 15 amino acids. Per the germline V gene, CDR1 is MNHEY and CDR2 is SMNVEV (reference sequence). V was pared by 6 bases and J by 0 bases, with 12 bases between. The CDR3 sequence: CASRAGTYSGNTIYF. CDR3 sequence (DNA): TGTGCCAGCAGGGCAGGGACTTACTCTGGAAACACCATATATTTT.

This chain uses TRBV7-6 with TRBJ1-1; D is ambiguous. Between the trimmed V and J ends, which lost 1 base and 1 base, there was a span of 10 bases. Germline V CDR1 and CDR2: SGHVS, FNYEAQ. The CDR3 sequence is 15 residues long. The CDR3 DNA sequence: TGTGCCAGCAGCTTAGTGGAAGGGCGGAACACTGAAGCTTTCTTT. The encoded protein is CASSLVEGRNTEAFF.

This clone has just a few counts. The J gene is TRBJ1-1, the V gene TRBV30; unclear D gene. V was pared by 4 bases and J by 0 bases, with 6 bases between. The germline gives CDR1 GTSNPN, CDR2 SVGIG (reference sequence). CDR3 size: 12 residues. CDR3 region: CAWNQMNTEAFF. The CDR3 nucleotides read TGTGCCTGGAACCAGATGAACACTGAAGCTTTCTTT.

The count of this clone is one. The chain couples TRBV19 to TRBJ1-5, with 8 bases that match TRBD1. Trimming cost V 2 bases and J 6 bases; bases outside gene matches: 9. Germline V gene data show CDR1 as LNHDA and CDR2 as SQIVND (reference sequence). The CDR3 has 16 residues. CDR3: CASSIQGQGGGQPQHF. The CDR3 DNA follows: TGTGCCAGTAGTATACAAGGACAGGGAGGCGGTCAGCCCCAGCATTTT.

The genes are TRBV6-5 and TRBJ2-2; D assignment may be TRBD1 or TRBD2 (5 bases each). This CDR3 region has 16 residues. V was shortened by 0 bases and J by 6 bases, with 14 bases between the two germline ends. CDR1 and CDR2 from the germline V gene are MNHEY and SVGAGI. CDR3 DNA: TGTGCCAGCAGTTACTCGGGACCAGGTGACGCCGGGGAGCTGTTTTTT. Encoded protein: CASSYSGPGDAGELFF.

This clone was recorded a few times. The V gene is TRBV27, the J gene TRBJ1-5; TRBD1 matches at 9 bases. Per the germline V gene, CDR1 is MNHEY and CDR2 is SMNVEV (reference sequence). The CDR3 spans 15 residues. V dropped 4 bases and J dropped 3; count of bases not matched to a gene: 4. The CDR3 sequence: CASSYGTGNNQPQHF. The CDR3 region has the DNA TGTGCCAGCAGTTACGGGACAGGGAACAATCAGCCCCAGCATTTT.

This clone was counted only a few times. CDR3 bases: TGTGCCAGCAGCTTCGAGGGACAGAACACTGAAGCTTTCTTT. Translation gives CASSFEGQNTEAFF. This chain connects TRBV7-9 to TRBJ1-1; TRBD1 is a possible D gene (6 bases). CDR3 length: 14 amino acids. With 3 bases removed from V and 1 base from J, the gap between germline ends came to 9 bases. Germline V gene lookup returns CDR1 SEHNR and CDR2 FQNEAQ (reference sequence).